The 10 T cell receptor beta chains given below trace back to one sample, sequenced in a study of shared clonotypes between healthy human individuals. Sequencing was performed with immunoSEQ multiplex PCR; in TCRdb, only in-frame clones are kept and a portion is missing. The data contain 90,000 to 120,000 clones, roughly two thirds of them singletons. Input material: memory CD8+ T cells sorted from blood. Subset denoted: CD45RO+ cells pooled with CCR7-negative TemRA cells. The receptors originated from a woman in her 30s in good health.

V usage is TRBV15 and J usage is TRBJ1-1; tentative D call: TRBD1 (5 bases). The CDR3 totals 18 residues. Germline loops: CDR1 LNHNV, CDR2 YYDKDF (reference sequence). V shed 0 bases and J shed 3 bases, with 20 bases lying between them. In nucleotides, the CDR3 is TGTGCCACCAGCAGAGATCTGTGGGGATGGACACCTGACACTGAAGCTTTCTTT. This translates into CATSRDLWGWTPDTEAFF.

The chain employs TRBV13 and TRBJ1-1; D is perhaps TRBD1 (6 bases). This CDR3 spans 15 amino acids. Germline CDR1 reads PRHDT; CDR2 reads FYEKMQ (reference sequence). The germline V and J ends were trimmed by 5 bases and 0 bases, with 13 bases remaining between them. CDR3: CASSLEGDMNTEAFF. In DNA, the CDR3 is TGTGCCAGCAGCCTAGAGGGGGATATGAACACTGAAGCTTTCTTT.

The CDR3 DNA is TGTGCCAGCAGTTTGGGGCGTGGGGTATACGAGCAGTACTTC. This gives the protein CASSLGRGVYEQYF. The chain recombines TRBV28 with TRBJ2-7, with a tentative D call TRBD1 (5 bases). Trimming cost V 3 bases and J 4 bases, with 13 bases left between them. The CDR3 runs to 14 residues. CDR1 is MDHEN, CDR2 SYDVKM, per germline.

This clone was observed a single time. The rearrangement uses TRBV5-1 and TRBJ1-3; 7 nucleotides line up with TRBD1. With 2 bases clipped from V and 0 bases from J, the junction kept 5 bases outside the gene matches. This CDR3 spans 16 amino acids. Germline CDR1 reads SGHRS; CDR2 reads YFSETQ. The CDR3 DNA reads TGCGCCAGCAGCTTAGGACAGGCGATCTCTGGAAACACCATATATTTT. Its translation is CASSLGQAISGNTIYF. Full variable domain (missing parts from reference TRBV5-1 and TRBJ1-3): KAGVTQTPRYLIKTRGQQVTLSCSPISGHRSVSWYQQTPGQGLQFLFEYFSETQRNKGNFPGRFSGRQFSNSRSEMNVSTLELGDSALYLCASSLGQAISGNTIYFGEGSWLTVV.

The J gene is TRBJ2-7, the V gene TRBV13; possible D gene TRBD1, 7 bases. Trimming removed 5 bases from V and 0 bases from J, with 11 bases in between. The CDR3 is 14 amino acids. Germline-derived CDR1 and CDR2 are PRHDT and FYEKMQ (reference sequence). CDR3 residues: CASSARGDSYEQYF. The CDR3 DNA is TGTGCCAGCAGCGCCAGGGGGGACTCCTACGAGCAGTACTTC.

The table lists this clone with a few counts. The chain couples TRBV7-8 to TRBJ2-7; TRBD1 is a possible D gene (5 bases). Trimming took 5 bases from V and 5 from J, leaving 19 bases between them. CDR1 is SGHVS and CDR2 is FQNEAQ in the germline V gene. The CDR3 spans 15 residues. The CDR3 region is CASSLGAASFNEQYF. The CDR3 DNA reads as TGTGCCAGCAGCCTAGGGGCGGCTAGTTTTAACGAGCAGTACTTC. Combining the CDR3 with reference TRBV7-8 and TRBJ2-7 gives the whole variable domain GAGVSQSPRYKVAKRGQDVALRCDPISGHVSLFWYQQALGQGPEFLTYFQNEAQLDKSGLPSDRFFAERPEGSVSTLKIQRTQQEDSAVYLCASSLGAASFNEQYFGPGTRLTVT.

The V and J genes are TRBV5-8 and TRBJ2-2; 7 bases fit TRBD2. The CDR3 totals 17 residues. CDR1 and CDR2 from the germline V gene are SGHTS and YDEGEE. The V gene end was trimmed by 3 bases and the J gene end by 3 bases; junction bases not matched to a gene: 11. CDR3 region: CASSSSRLAFHTGELFF. The CDR3 coding sequence is TGTGCCAGCAGCTCATCGAGACTAGCTTTCCACACCGGGGAGCTGTTTTTT.

This clone was observed a handful of times. This chain joins TRBV28 and TRBJ1-2, with 7 positions matching TRBD1. This CDR3 has 12 amino acids. The germline V gene has CDR1 MDHEN and CDR2 SYDVKM. Trimming removed 8 bases from V and 4 bases from J; junction bases left unmatched: 4. The CDR3, as DNA: TGTGCCAGCGCGACAGGGACCTATGGCTACACCTTC. Amino acid sequence: CASATGTYGYTF.

V and J are TRBV30 and TRBJ2-1; weak D call: TRBD2 (5 bases). This CDR3 region has 14 residues. Trimming pared 4 bases from V and 0 bases from J, leaving 10 bases between. Looked up from germline, CDR1 is GTSNPN and CDR2 is SVGIG (reference sequence). Here the CDR3 DNA reads TGTGCCTGGAATGCGGGCGGCTCCTACAATGAGCAGTTCTTC. It encodes CAWNAGGSYNEQFF.

CDR3 DNA sequence: TGTGCCAGCAGTCCGGGAGAATCGGAGACCCAGTACTTC. Amino acid sequence: CASSPGESETQYF. V and J are TRBV6-5 and TRBJ2-5, with D possibly matching TRBD2 (6 bases). The V end was cut by 5 bases, the J end by 5 bases, with 12 bases between. Germline CDR1 reads MNHEY; CDR2 reads SVGAGI. The CDR3 contains 13 residues.